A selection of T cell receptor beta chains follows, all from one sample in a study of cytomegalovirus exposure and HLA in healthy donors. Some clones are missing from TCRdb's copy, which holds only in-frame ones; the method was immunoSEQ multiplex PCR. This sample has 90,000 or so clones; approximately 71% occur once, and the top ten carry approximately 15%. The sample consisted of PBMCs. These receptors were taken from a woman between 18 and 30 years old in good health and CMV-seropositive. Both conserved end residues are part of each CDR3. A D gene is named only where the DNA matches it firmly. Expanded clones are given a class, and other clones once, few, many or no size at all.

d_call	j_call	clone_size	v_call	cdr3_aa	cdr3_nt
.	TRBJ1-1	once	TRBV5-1	CASSSLSATEAFF	TGCGCCAGCAGTTCCCTAAGTGCTACTGAAGCTTTCTTT
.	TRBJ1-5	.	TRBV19	CASSIIRGPGGSSNQPQHF	TGTGCCAGTAGTATTATTCGGGGGCCGGGCGGGAGCAGCAATCAGCCCCAGCATTTT
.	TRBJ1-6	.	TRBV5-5	CASSLGLGKNNSPLHF	TGTGCCAGCAGCTTGGGACTAGGGAAAAATAATTCGCCCCTCCACTTT
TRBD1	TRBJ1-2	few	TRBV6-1	CATYPGQGNYGYTF	TGTGCCACCTACCCGGGACAGGGGAACTATGGCTACACCTTC
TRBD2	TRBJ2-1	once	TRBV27	CASSGLAGGPYNEQFF	TGTGCCAGCAGTGGATTAGCGGGGGGCCCCTACAATGAGCAGTTCTTC
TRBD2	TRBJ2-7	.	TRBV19	CASSERLAPTVYERYF	TGTGCCAGTAGTGAACGACTAGCTCCTACTGTCTACGAGCGGTACTTC
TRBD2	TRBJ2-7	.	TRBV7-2	CASSSSYAGEAYEQYF	TGTGCCAGCAGCTCTTCGTATGCGGGGGAAGCCTACGAGCAGTACTTC
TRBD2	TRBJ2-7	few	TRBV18	CASSPNSGGMYAQYF	TGTGCCAGCTCACCTAATAGCGGGGGGATGTACGCGCAGTACTTC
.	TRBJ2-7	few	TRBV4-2	CASSQESTSSYEQYF	TGTGCCAGCAGCCAAGAGTCGACTAGCTCCTACGAGCAGTACTTC
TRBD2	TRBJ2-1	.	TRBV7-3	CASSDLAGGYNEQFF	TGTGCCAGCAGCGATCTAGCGGGGGGCTACAATGAGCAGTTCTTC